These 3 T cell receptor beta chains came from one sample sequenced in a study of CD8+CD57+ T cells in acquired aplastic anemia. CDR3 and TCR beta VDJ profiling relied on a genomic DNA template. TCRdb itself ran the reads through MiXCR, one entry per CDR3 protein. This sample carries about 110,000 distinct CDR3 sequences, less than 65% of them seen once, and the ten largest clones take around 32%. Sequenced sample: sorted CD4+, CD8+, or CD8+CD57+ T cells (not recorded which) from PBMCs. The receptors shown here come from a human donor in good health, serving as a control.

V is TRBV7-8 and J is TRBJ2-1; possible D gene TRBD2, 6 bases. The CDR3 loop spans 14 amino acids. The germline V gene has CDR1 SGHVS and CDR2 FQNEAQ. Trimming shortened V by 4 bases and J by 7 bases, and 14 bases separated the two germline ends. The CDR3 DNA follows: TGTGCCAGCAGCTACCCGGCAGGGAGGAATGAGCAGTTCTTC. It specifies CASSYPAGRNEQFF.

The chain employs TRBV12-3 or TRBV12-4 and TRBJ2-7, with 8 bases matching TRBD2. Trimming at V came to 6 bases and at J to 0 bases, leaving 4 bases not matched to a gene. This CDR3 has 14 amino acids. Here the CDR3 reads CASRLSGSSYEQYF. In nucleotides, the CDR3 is TGTGCCAGCAGACTGAGCGGGAGCTCCTACGAGCAGTACTTC.

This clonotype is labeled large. CDR3 DNA sequence: TGTGCCAGCAGCTTAATGGGGGGGGCCACAGATACGCAGTATTTT. This encodes CASSLMGGATDTQYF. The chain links TRBV7-3 to TRBJ2-3; possible D gene TRBD2, 7 bases. Germline assignment: CDR1 SGHTA and CDR2 FQGTGA. V was pared by 1 base and J by 2 bases, with 10 bases between. The CDR3 is 15 residues long.